This T cell receptor beta chain was captured in a study of identical twins (dated by TCRdb to about 2016). Broadly, across the study: To test whether fetal clonotypes persist, the study used deep sequencing on TCR alpha and beta repertoires from monozygotic twins, unrelated adults of various ages, and cord blood. To rule out contamination, replicate twin experiments were performed at different times with different library preparation protocols. Beyond this particular receptor, the publication reports: Abundant cord blood beta clonotypes carried fewer insertions; young adult naive repertoires showed a weaker similar trend, while memory repertoires showed none. Because the same donors could not be followed over many years, the conclusions relied on cross-sectional statistical analysis. Compared with coincidental sharing between unrelated individuals, out-of-frame TCR alpha sequences shared between twins showed an excess of sequences with low generation probability. Zero-insertion analyses could be partly confounded by invariant T cells such as MAIT and iNKT, though diverse VJ usage argued against such confounding for most clonotypes. The excess sharing between twins in beta out-of-frame sequences was weaker because fewer shared sequences reduced the signal-to-noise ratio. In monozygotic twins, out-of-frame TCR alpha sharing was systematically underestimated by recombination models, although the models agreed with sharing between unrelated individuals.

Every donor was a healthy Caucasian. The study also sequenced three unrelated non-twin adults: a male aged 18 to 30, a male aged 50 to 60 and a female aged 50 to 60. Using Miltenyi CD45RO+ enrichment and human naive T-cell isolation kits, memory (CD45RO+) and naive T cells were isolated from PBMC. Library creation used 5' RACE. Sequencing took place on an Illumina HiSeq 2000. Template switching added a universal primer binding site, and the final cDNA carried a unique molecular identifier that allowed TCR cDNA molecules to be counted accurately. Specific primers in the conserved constant-segment region were used to synthesize first-strand cDNA for TCR alpha and beta chains. To control for contamination, every cDNA library carried two barcodes: a SMART-Mk sample barcode plus Illumina barcodes. Two successive PCR steps introduced TruSeq adapter sequences along with Illumina sample barcodes. TCR alpha and beta cDNA libraries were sequenced on the Illumina HiSeq platform with custom primers. The source study handled its data this way. Unique molecular identifiers were extracted from raw reads with MiGEC, and CDR3 positions were determined with MiXCR. For each individual, recombination models were inferred using an EM algorithm with the repgenHMM and IGoR tools. The tcR package in R was used for shared clonotype analysis, with sharing normalized by the product of cloneset sizes. To study raw recombination without the effects of thymic and clonal selection, out-of-frame nonproductive sequences were analyzed. TCRdb took the public reads, trimmed them with fastp at Q25, ran MiXCR for clone calling and kept in-frame beta chains. When rows share a CDR3 protein, they turn into one entry using the most common DNA and genes. TCRdb's processing, not the authors' own work, is the source of the V and J calls. This sample gives hundreds of thousands of distinct CDR3 sequences in total; approximately 6% of them show up just once. Around 1.7% of the sample rests with the top ten.

The CDR3 goes from the cysteine to the phenylalanine over 15 residues. The CDR3 DNA has 45 bases and is translated from base 1. Taken from the germline V gene, the CDR1 and CDR2 loops are SGHRS and YFSETQ. Clipping removes 4 bases from V and 1 base from J, with 5 as the unmatched junction base count. This clonotype came up many times. Its recognized antigen is unknown. No clone much larger than this one lies a single base away; base qualities are absent. Sequenced: naive T cells sorted from blood. In the paper's terms, the cell subset or site label means: cells isolated with a human naive T-cell isolation kit. This clonotype was sampled from a man aged 18-30 years in good health. In this chain, TRBV5-1 is recombined with TRBJ2-5, and 9 bases in between align with TRBD1. Here is the DNA: TGCGCCAGCAGCCCGCCGGGACAGGGCCAAGAGACCCAGTACTTC. The translation is CASSPPGQGQETQYF. Joined to the reference TRBV5-1 and TRBJ2-5 proteins, this CDR3 gives the full variable domain: KAGVTQTPRYLIKTRGQQVTLSCSPISGHRSVSWYQQTPGQGLQFLFEYFSETQRNKGNFPGRFSGRQFSNSRSEMNVSTLELGDSALYLCASSPPGQGQETQYFGPGTRLLVL.